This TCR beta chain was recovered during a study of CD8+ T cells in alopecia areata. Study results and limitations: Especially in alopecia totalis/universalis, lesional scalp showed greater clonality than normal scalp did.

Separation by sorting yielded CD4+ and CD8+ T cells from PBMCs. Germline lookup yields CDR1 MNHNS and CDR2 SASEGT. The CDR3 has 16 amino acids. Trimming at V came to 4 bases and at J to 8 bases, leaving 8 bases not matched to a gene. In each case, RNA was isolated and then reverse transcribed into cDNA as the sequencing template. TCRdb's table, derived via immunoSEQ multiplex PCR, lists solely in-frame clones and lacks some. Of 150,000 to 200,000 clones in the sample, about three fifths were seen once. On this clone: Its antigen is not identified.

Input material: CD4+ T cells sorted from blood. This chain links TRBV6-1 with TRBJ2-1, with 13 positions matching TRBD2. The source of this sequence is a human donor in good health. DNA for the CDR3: TGTGCCAGCAGTGTCTCCCGACTAGCGGGAGGCTATGAGCAGTTCTTC. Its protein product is CASSVSRLAGGYEQFF.